The 8 T cell receptor beta chains presented below share a single source sample, sequenced in a study of blood T cell repertoires in COVID-19. Assay: immunoSEQ multiplex PCR; the TCRdb copy retains only in-frame clones and omits some. Here the sample spans fewer than 300,000 clones, approximately 78% being singletons. The sample was PBMCs or T cells enriched from blood (not recorded which). The receptors here all came from a man aged 40-55 years who had been exposed to COVID-19.

The chain is built from TRBV15 and TRBJ2-1; D is perhaps TRBD1 (6 bases). Looked up from germline, CDR1 is LNHNV and CDR2 is YYDKDF (reference sequence). V was shortened by 0 bases and J by 5 bases, with 17 bases between the two germline ends. This CDR3 has 17 residues. The CDR3 region is CATSREGHHFLDNEQFF. CDR3 sequence (DNA): TGTGCCACCAGCAGAGAGGGACACCATTTTTTGGACAATGAGCAGTTCTTC.

The V and J genes are TRBV4-1 and TRBJ1-1, with TRBD1 matching over 11 bases. This CDR3 is built from 17 residues. The germline V gene encodes CDR1 MGHRA and CDR2 YSYEKL. Unmatched junction bases numbered 15, after V lost 1 base and J lost 11 bases. The CDR3 spells CASSQAPGGQGVRGAFF. CDR3 nucleotides: TGCGCCAGCAGCCAAGCCCCGGGGGGACAGGGGGTTAGAGGGGCTTTCTTT.

The chain joins TRBV30 to TRBJ1-1, with TRBD1 as a possible D gene (5 bases). The CDR3 contains 11 residues. V shed 4 bases and J shed 7 bases, with 10 bases lying between them. Germline CDR1 reads GTSNPN; CDR2 reads SVGIG (reference sequence). As DNA, the CDR3 is TGTGCCTGGACAGGGCGGAGTGAAGCTTTCTTT. This encodes CAWTGRSEAFF.

This clone was counted between two and nine times. The V call is TRBV15, the J call TRBJ1-4; TRBD1 is a possible D gene (5 bases). The V end lost 0 bases, the J end lost 1 base, and 18 bases lay between the germline ends. The CDR3 is 19 residues long. Germline CDR1 and CDR2: LNHNV and YYDKDF (reference sequence). The CDR3 DNA sequence: TGTGCCACCAGCAGAGATCAGCCAGCCCCAGGGAAAACTAATGAAAAACTGTTTTTT. Translating it yields CATSRDQPAPGKTNEKLFF.

This clone was found once. The rearrangement uses TRBV30 and TRBJ2-7, with TRBD2 matching 9 bases. Germline lookup yields CDR1 GTSNPN and CDR2 SVGIG (reference sequence). This CDR3 spans 15 amino acids. J lost 4 bases, V lost 5 bases, and 12 bases had no gene match. The CDR3 DNA reads as TGTGCCTGGTCCGGTGGCGGGAGGGTCCTTTACGAGCAGTACTTC. Translating it yields CAWSGGGRVLYEQYF.

The V gene is TRBV20-1, the J gene TRBJ1-4; 11 bases match TRBD1. Germline CDR1 is DFQATT and CDR2 is SNEGSKA (reference sequence). J gave up 12 bases and V 7 bases, and 4 bases lay outside the gene matches. The CDR3 runs 11 residues. CDR3 in amino acids: CSGDRGSQLFF. The CDR3 DNA reads TGCAGTGGGGACAGGGGGAGCCAACTGTTTTTT.

The J gene is TRBJ2-3, the V gene TRBV30, with 9 bases that match TRBD2. This CDR3 has 15 residues. With 2 bases clipped from V and 2 bases from J, the junction kept 5 bases outside the gene matches. The germline CDR1 and CDR2 sequences are GTSNPN and SVGIG (reference sequence). The CDR3 region has the DNA TGTGCCTGGAGTAAACTAGCGGGTCACACAGATACGCAGTATTTT. Residues: CAWSKLAGHTDTQYF. The full variable domain, its missing parts supplied by reference TRBV30 and TRBJ2-3, is SQTIHQWPATLVQPVGSPLSLECTVEGTSNPNLYWYRQAAGRGLQLLFYSVGIGQISSEVPQNLSASRPQDRQFILSSKKLLLSDSGFYLCAWSKLAGHTDTQYFGPGTRLTVL.

This clone appeared once. The chain recombines TRBV7-9 with TRBJ2-1, with TRBD2 as a possible D gene (5 bases). The CDR3 runs to 13 residues. Trimming left V 5 bases short and J 9 bases short, with 14 bases between. From germline, CDR1 is SEHNR and CDR2 FQNEAQ (reference sequence). CDR3 coding DNA: TGTGCCAGCAGCCCCGAGTGGGAGTTTGAGCAGTTCTTC. Translating gives CASSPEWEFEQFF.